This T cell receptor (beta chain) was retrieved from a study of blood T cell repertoires in COVID-19 (dated by TCRdb to about 2020). At the level of the whole study: Collaborator samples came from the United States, Italy and Spain and covered acute and convalescent phases of COVID-19. The material from the prospective study consisted of cDNA or gDNA derived from T cells, B-cell-depleted T cells, or PBMCs. Deeply sampled blood TCRbeta repertoires from subjects exposed to, actively infected with, or recovered from COVID-19 were included in the dataset. The repertoires were made available in a free public database intended to serve as a resource for research on the immune response to SARS-CoV-2. The samples were drawn from two sources: the first 160 participants of the ongoing ImmuneRACE study, and approximately 1,300 subjects contributed by 6 global collaborators. Nearly every sample came with metadata listing a de-identified subject ID, COVID-19 status, age in years and sex. Where available, HLA class I and class II types were taken from metadata supplied by the sample provider and were not determined by assay-based typing. Overall study outcomes, separate from this receptor: Clinical and demographic metadata were provided uncurated, with the amount varying by source and participant.

The germline V gene (reference sequence) provides CDR1 GTSNPN and CDR2 SVGIG. The CDR3, from cysteine to phenylalanine, totals 14 residues. Only CDR3 DNA is held: 42 bases, read in frame from base 1. V drops 5 bases and J drops 5 bases, leaving 18 bases in between. TCRbeta CDR3 regions were amplified from genomic DNA by means of the immunoSEQ Assay, a bias-controlled multiplex PCR. From the authors' description of their analysis: The number of nucleated cells in each sample was estimated by amplification of reference gene primers within the assay. To quantify the absolute abundance of each unique TCRbeta CDR3 rearrangement, sequence reads were collapsed and filtered. For each sample, productive Simpson clonality was calculated by taking the square root of Simpson's diversity index across productive rearrangements. TCRdb provides this immuneACCESS table in a form limited to in-frame rearrangements. Some clones are lacking; in checked studies, under half of them reflect an unresolved V gene, and why the rest are absent is not known. V and J calls and clone size are as listed in that table; D and trimming were resolved from the DNA. The sample table lists around 220,000 clones, 84% of them with a count of one. The ten top clones hold less than 20% of the sample.

Regarding this clone: The target of this receptor is not known. No quality values exist for individual bases; no much larger clone is one base distant.

The collaborating institutions used their own protocols to collect whole blood in K2EDTA tubes. For TCRbeta analysis, collaborators shipped samples as frozen whole blood, isolated PBMCs, or DNA extracted from either of those sample types. The sample comprised peripheral blood. This receptor was taken from a man aged 25-45 years with active or convalescent COVID-19. The sequence links TRBV30 to TRBJ1-1, with TRBD1 perhaps the D gene, on 6 matching bases. CDR3 protein: CAWGGGVIGTEAFF. Here is the DNA: TGTGCCTGGGGGGGCGGGGTTATCGGGACTGAAGCTTTCTTT.